Below, 22 T cell receptor beta chains from the same sample are listed, as sequenced in a study of blood T cell repertoires in COVID-19. The repertoire was sequenced with immunoSEQ multiplex PCR; TCRdb's copy has only in-frame clones and lacks some. Among 45,000 to 65,000 clones listed, 81% were seen once. Sequenced: peripheral blood. These receptors all come from a woman aged 55-69 years with acute or convalescent COVID-19.

V gene TRBV5-1 combines with J gene TRBJ2-7; D is unresolved. CDR1 is SGHRS, CDR2 YFSETQ, per germline. V was cut by 0 bases and J by 2 bases, with 9 bases left in between. This CDR3 contains 14 residues. The chain's CDR3 is CASSLVVSPYEQYF. The CDR3 DNA is TGCGCCAGCAGCTTGGTTGTATCCCCCTACGAGCAGTACTTC.

This chain connects TRBV9 to TRBJ1-6; D not resolved. Trimming pared 0 bases from V and 1 base from J, leaving 11 bases between. Germline-derived CDR1 and CDR2 are SGDLS and YYNGEE. The CDR3 has 17 residues. CDR3 in DNA: TGTGCCAGCAGCGTAGAGGAGTTTTCATCCTATAATTCACCCCTCCACTTT. Translated: CASSVEEFSSYNSPLHF. The entire variable domain, with the rest obtained from reference TRBV9 and TRBJ1-6, is as follows: DSGVTQTPKHLITATGQRVTLRCSPRSGDLSVYWYQQSLDQGLQFLIQYYNGEERAKGNILERFSAQQFPDLHSELNLSSLELGDSALYFCASSVEEFSSYNSPLHFGNGTRLTVT.

This rearrangement joins TRBV3-1 (or the pseudogene TRBV3-2) to TRBJ2-3; 10 positions match TRBD2. V was pared by 4 bases and J by 2 bases, with 6 bases of the junction left unmatched. Looked up from germline, CDR1 is LGHDT and CDR2 is YNNKEL (reference sequence). CDR3 length equals 16 residues. In DNA form, the CDR3 reads TGTGCCAGCAGCCTGTTAGCGGGAGGTCTCACAGATACGCAGTATTTT. Translated, it gives CASSLLAGGLTDTQYF.

The chain joins TRBV5-1 to TRBJ1-1, with 8 nucleotides matching TRBD1. Germline V gene lookup returns CDR1 SGHRS and CDR2 YFSETQ. With 1 base clipped from V and 5 bases from J, the junction kept 4 bases outside the gene matches. The CDR3 is 14 amino acids. The CDR3 DNA reads TGCGCCAGCAGCTTGATGGACAGGGCAACTGAAGCTTTCTTT. Translating gives CASSLMDRATEAFF.

The chain carries TRBV6-5 and TRBJ1-1; 10 nucleotides agree with TRBD1. The CDR3 runs to 13 residues. With V trimmed by 7 bases and J by 4 bases, 3 bases remained unmatched. Germline CDR1 reads MNHEY; CDR2 reads SVGAGI. The CDR3: CASKGQGPTEAFF. The CDR3 DNA sequence: TGTGCCAGCAAGGGACAGGGGCCCACTGAAGCTTTCTTT.

The chain joins TRBV20-1 to TRBJ2-7; 9 bases line up with TRBD2. V trimming: 3 bases; J trimming: 2 bases; junction bases outside the gene matches: 5. CDR3 length equals 14 residues. Germline CDR1 DFQATT, CDR2 SNEGSKA (reference sequence). The CDR3: CSASAASGTYEQYF. The CDR3 DNA sequence: TGCAGTGCTAGTGCGGCTAGCGGGACCTACGAGCAGTACTTC.

The chain couples TRBV5-1 to TRBJ1-4; 9 bases line up with TRBD1. The CDR3 is made up of 15 amino acids. V was clipped by 3 bases and J by 4 bases; unmatched bases: 4. Per the germline V gene, CDR1 is SGHRS and CDR2 is YFSETQ. The CDR3, as DNA: TGCGCCAGCAGCTCCCGGGACAGGGATAATGAAAAACTGTTTTTT. Its protein product is CASSSRDRDNEKLFF.

V is TRBV28 and J is TRBJ1-3; weak D call: TRBD1 (6 bases). The CDR3 has 14 amino acids. Trimming stripped 8 bases from V and 0 bases from J, with 11 bases between. Germline V gene lookup returns CDR1 MDHEN and CDR2 SYDVKM. DNA of the CDR3: TGTGCCAGCGGTACAGGGAACTCTGGAAACACCATATATTTT. The encoded protein is CASGTGNSGNTIYF.

The chain carries TRBV10-3 and TRBJ1-6; D is uncertain. V was pared by 10 bases and J by 5 bases, with 12 bases between. The CDR3 extends over 13 amino acids. Germline-derived CDR1 and CDR2 are ENHRY and SYGVKD. The CDR3 region is CATLPSHNSPLHF. As DNA, the CDR3 is TGTGCCACTCTCCCCAGTCATAATTCACCCCTCCACTTT.

The chain recombines TRBV11-1 with TRBJ1-1; D might be TRBD1 (5 bases). CDR3 length: 14 residues. Germline V gene data show CDR1 as SGHAT and CDR2 as FQDESV (reference sequence). The V and J ends lost 1 base and 3 bases respectively, with 9 bases between them. In nucleotides, the CDR3 is TGTGCCAGCAGCTTAGTTGGAGGGGACACTGAAGCTTTCTTT. Encoded protein: CASSLVGGDTEAFF.

This clone has a handful of counts. The same CDR3 also results from other DNA sequences found in this sample. V usage is TRBV12-3 or TRBV12-4 and J usage is TRBJ1-1; D possibly corresponds to TRBD1 (5 bases). Trimming took 6 bases from V and 6 from J, leaving 5 bases between them. The CDR3 has 10 residues. CDR3 amino acids: CASRGAEAFF. The CDR3 coding sequence is TGTGCCAGCAGAGGGGCTGAAGCTTTCTTT.

The chain uses TRBV9 and TRBJ1-2; D gene unclear. This CDR3 has 13 amino acids. V was pared by 3 bases and J by 5 bases, with 11 bases between. Per germline, CDR1 SGDLS and CDR2 YYNGEE. Here the CDR3 reads CASSASETYGYTF. In nucleotides, the CDR3 is TGTGCCAGCAGCGCCTCAGAGACTTATGGCTACACCTTC.

This sequence joins TRBV5-4 and TRBJ1-6; 8 positions match TRBD1. V lost 4 bases, J lost 5 bases, and 5 bases stayed unmatched. This CDR3 spans 15 amino acids. The germline gives CDR1 SGHNT, CDR2 YYREEE (reference sequence). This chain's CDR3 is CASSPTGENNSPLHF. The CDR3 region has the DNA TGTGCCAGCAGCCCGACAGGGGAAAATAATTCACCCCTCCACTTT. Full variable domain (remainder filled in from reference TRBV5-4 and TRBJ1-6): ETGVTQSPTHLIKTRGQQVTLRCSSQSGHNTVSWYQQALGQGPQFIFQYYREEENGRGNFPPRFSGLQFPNYSSELNVNALELDDSALYLCASSPTGENNSPLHFGNGTRLTVT.

In its sample, this clone was seen once. This chain uses TRBV4-1 with TRBJ2-7; no firm D call. Germline V lookup: CDR1 MGHRA, CDR2 YSYEKL. The CDR3 is 14 residues long. The V gene lost 2 bases and the J gene lost 6 bases, with 14 bases spanning the gap. CDR3 loop: CASSQLIHEREQYF. CDR3 coding DNA: TGCGCCAGCAGCCAACTCATCCATGAGCGCGAGCAGTACTTC.

The V and J genes are TRBV6-4 and TRBJ2-1; 9 bases agree with TRBD2. Per germline, CDR1 MRHNA and CDR2 SNTAGT. This CDR3 comprises 13 residues. V lost 6 bases to trimming and J lost 15 bases; unmatched junction nucleotides: 12. As DNA, the CDR3 is TGTGCCAGCAGCCAGACTCTAGCGGGATTCCTGTTCTTC. Its protein product is CASSQTLAGFLFF.

This clone showed up just a few times. This sequence joins TRBV5-1 and TRBJ1-2; possible D gene TRBD1, 5 bases. V gave up 1 base and J gave up 4 bases, with 8 bases separating them. The germline V gene encodes CDR1 SGHRS and CDR2 YFSETQ. The CDR3 is 13 residues long. CDR3: CASSLQGGYGYTF. The CDR3 DNA reads as TGCGCCAGCAGCTTGCAGGGAGGCTATGGCTACACCTTC.

In DNA form, the CDR3 reads TGTGCCAGCAGCGTTGGGGATCAGGGGAATCAGCCCCAGCATTTT. Translating gives CASSVGDQGNQPQHF. This chain uses TRBV9 with TRBJ1-5; D is possibly TRBD1 (6 bases). The CDR3 runs 15 residues. The germline V gene has CDR1 SGDLS and CDR2 YYNGEE. The germline V and J ends were trimmed by 2 bases and 4 bases, with 13 bases remaining between them.

CDR3 sequence: CASSPRQSYEQYF. CDR3 in DNA: TGTGCCAGCTCACCTCGACAGTCCTACGAGCAGTACTTC. This chain joins TRBV18 and TRBJ2-7, with a weak D call TRBD1 (5 bases). Trimming shortened V by 3 bases and J by 1 base, and 7 bases separated the two germline ends. The CDR3 runs 13 residues. Germline CDR1 KGHSH, CDR2 LQKENI.

The CDR3, as DNA: TGTGCCAGCAGCTTGGGGGCGGGTCTGGACACTGAAGCTTTCTTT. Its translation: CASSLGAGLDTEAFF. V is TRBV5-6 and J is TRBJ1-1; D is undetermined. CDR1 is SGHDT, CDR2 YYEEEE, per germline. Trimming shortened V by 0 bases and J by 3 bases, and 12 bases separated the two germline ends. The CDR3 runs to 15 residues.

The chain uses TRBV4-1 and TRBJ1-4; D remains unclear. V was cut by 0 bases and J by 6 bases, with 8 bases left in between. CDR3 length equals 14 residues. CDR1 and CDR2 (germline): MGHRA, YSYEKL. The CDR3 sequence is CASSQDPVDEKLFF. CDR3 DNA sequence: TGCGCCAGCAGCCAAGATCCGGTGGATGAAAAACTGTTTTTT.

CDR3 in DNA: TGTGCCAGCAGTTCAATCACCGGGACAGGGCCGGAGACCCAGTACTTC. Residues: CASSSITGTGPETQYF. This rearrangement joins TRBV28 to TRBJ2-5; 9 bases match TRBD1. Germline V gene sequence: CDR1 MDHEN, CDR2 SYDVKM. The CDR3 has 16 amino acids. V shed 4 bases and J 5 bases; nucleotides not matched to a gene: 11.

The chain has TRBV14 and TRBJ2-7; 14 bases agree with TRBD2. The CDR3 sequence is 16 residues long. J gave up 7 bases and V 3 bases, and 8 bases lay outside the gene matches. CDR1 and CDR2 (germline): SGHDN, FVKESK. The CDR3 nucleotides read TGTGCCAGCAGCCACTTAGGACTAGCGGGAGGAGAGGAGCAGTACTTC. It yields the protein CASSHLGLAGGEEQYF.